Listed here is a single T cell receptor (beta chain). Its antigen is currently unknown. Using viral peptide pools, the ViraFEST assay grew out antigen-specific CD4+ T cells prior to sequencing. Upon completion of more than 9 days in culture, CD4+ T cells were isolated. It was between March and December 2020 that the person had a SARS-CoV-2 infection confirmed by PCR. Libraries were prepared by immunoSEQ multiplex PCR; TCRdb keeps only in-frame clonotypes and omits some of them. The sample has 70,000 or so clones, 73% seen once. The sample comes from a study of vaccination effects on CD4 cells after COVID-19. In the study overall: Two recovered convalescent patients were sampled 16 days and one week pre-vaccination.

V was pared by 3 bases and J by 0 bases, with 12 bases between. The CDR3 consists of 16 residues. Germline V gene sequence: CDR1 SGHTA, CDR2 FQGNSA. V and J are TRBV7-2 and TRBJ1-3; D is perhaps TRBD1 (6 bases). The starting material was CD4+ T cells from PBMCs cultured with HIV peptides, obtained before COVID-19 vaccination. Specified subset: HIV-1 Nef peptide pool negative control/reference culture. The sequence was collected from a human donor who had a prior SARS-CoV-2 infection. The CDR3 DNA sequence: TGTGCCAGCAGCTTCGGGACACCCTACTCTGGAAACACCATATATTTT. As protein: CASSFGTPYSGNTIYF.